The 26 T cell receptor beta chains below all came from one sample that was sequenced in a study of early T cells in non-severe SARS-CoV-2 infection. In TCRdb, the 5' RACE reads were re-called with MiXCR into one record per CDR3 protein. The data hold around 80,000 distinct CDR3 sequences, with roughly a tenth observed a single time. Sequencing was performed on whole blood, taken at baseline. The source of these receptors is an adult who was a healthcare worker with PCR-confirmed SARS-CoV-2 infection or an uninfected control (not recorded which).

V is TRBV6-1 and J is TRBJ1-1; D remains unclear. CDR1 and CDR2 from the germline V gene are MNHNS and SASEGT. Trimming left V 5 bases short and J 7 bases short, with 11 bases between. The CDR3 has 12 amino acids. The CDR3 loop reads CASSSGFGEAFF. The CDR3 coding sequence is TGTGCCAGCAGTTCTGGGTTTGGTGAAGCTTTCTTT.

The rearrangement joins TRBV2 to TRBJ2-1; 9 bases fit TRBD2. The germline V gene encodes CDR1 SNHLY and CDR2 FYNNEI. This CDR3 has 17 amino acids. Losses at the gene ends were 3 bases for V and 6 bases for J; bases not matched to a gene: 12. The DNA of the CDR3 is TGTGCCAGCAGTGATTTAAACGGTCTAGCGGGAACCAATGAGCAGTTCTTC. Translating gives CASSDLNGLAGTNEQFF.

The rearrangement uses TRBV28 and TRBJ2-7; TRBD1 matches at 7 bases. Trimming cost V 6 bases and J 2 bases; bases outside gene matches: 7. The CDR3 length is 14 residues. Germline CDR1 MDHEN, CDR2 SYDVKM. The CDR3 DNA reads TGTGCCAGCAGACTCCGGGACAGCCCCTACGAGCAGTACTTC. Translating gives CASRLRDSPYEQYF.

The chain uses TRBV5-1 and TRBJ2-5; D may be TRBD2 (6 bases). The CDR3 sequence is 13 residues long. V shed 4 bases and J shed 3 bases, with 10 bases lying between them. Germline assignment: CDR1 SGHRS and CDR2 YFSETQ. The CDR3: CASSTGVKETQYF. DNA for the CDR3: TGCGCCAGCAGCACGGGAGTGAAAGAGACCCAGTACTTC.

V usage is TRBV3-1 and J usage is TRBJ1-3; no reliable D call. The CDR3 extends over 14 amino acids. Between the trimmed V and J ends, which lost 1 base and 5 bases, there was a span of 9 bases. Germline V gene lookup returns CDR1 LGHDT and CDR2 YNNKEL (reference sequence). The CDR3 bases are TGTGCCAGCAGCCAAGCAGCAGCGAGAAACACCATATATTTT. Its translation: CASSQAAARNTIYF.

This chain joins TRBV9 and TRBJ2-3; no clear D gene. The CDR3 spans 15 residues. Germline values: CDR1 SGDLS, CDR2 YYNGEE. V lost 0 bases and J lost 0, with 8 bases in between. The CDR3, as DNA: TGTGCCAGCAGCGTAGAACTCGGGAGCACAGATACGCAGTATTTT. As protein: CASSVELGSTDTQYF.

This clonotype occurred a few times. This rearrangement joins TRBV20-1 to TRBJ2-7, with D maybe TRBD2 (7 bases). CDR3 length equals 13 residues. Trimming took 5 bases from V and 2 from J, leaving 13 bases between them. Germline loops: CDR1 DFQATT, CDR2 SNEGSKA (reference sequence). As DNA, the CDR3 is TGCAGTGCTGAGGGAGGGGGTACCTACGAGCAGTACTTC. This codes for CSAEGGGTYEQYF.

This clonotype was observed a handful of times. The chain is built from TRBV20-1 and TRBJ2-3; D might be TRBD1 (6 bases). CDR1 DFQATT and CDR2 SNEGSKA come from the germline V gene (reference sequence). The CDR3 contains 14 residues. The V end was cut by 5 bases, the J end by 3 bases, with 15 bases between. The DNA for the CDR3 is TGCAGTGCTCACCCCGGACAGACAACAGATACGCAGTATTTT. As protein: CSAHPGQTTDTQYF.

The table lists this clonotype with a few counts. An end of the junction differs from the germline gene, which may be a read error. The chain joins TRBV12-3 or TRBV12-4 to TRBJ2-7, with D possibly being TRBD2 (5 bases). CDR3 length: 13 residues. CDR3 loop: CASSPSNPPGTSF. CDR3 coding DNA: TGTGCCAGCAGCCCATCGAACCCGCCGGGAACCTCATTC.

This clonotype was counted between two and nine times. The chain links TRBV3-1 to TRBJ2-2; D unclear. Between the trimmed V and J ends, which lost 4 bases and 2 bases, there was a span of 11 bases. The CDR3 length is 15 residues. Per germline, CDR1 LGHDT and CDR2 YNNKEL (reference sequence). The CDR3 here is CASSLLVQNTGELFF. Written as DNA, the CDR3 is TGTGCCAGCAGCCTCCTCGTGCAAAACACCGGGGAGCTGTTTTTT.

The chain is built from TRBV20-1 and TRBJ2-1, with 9 bases fitting TRBD2. The CDR3 sequence is 16 residues long. J lost 6 bases, V lost 3 bases, and 12 bases had no gene match. Germline assignment: CDR1 DFQATT and CDR2 SNEGSKA (reference sequence). The chain's CDR3 is CSARGLGLADINEQFF. The CDR3 bases are TGCAGTGCTAGGGGGCTGGGACTAGCAGATATCAATGAGCAGTTCTTC.

This clonotype occurred a few times. The chain combines TRBV30 with TRBJ1-1; 9 bases line up with TRBD1. The germline V gene has CDR1 GTSNPN and CDR2 SVGIG (reference sequence). The trim removed 8 bases at V and 9 bases at J, leaving 13 bases unmatched. This CDR3 comprises 13 residues. Written as DNA, the CDR3 is TGTGCCGGAACGTTCACCGGGACAGGGCAAGCTTTCTTT. Amino acid sequence: CAGTFTGTGQAFF. Complete variable domain (other parts from reference TRBV30 and TRBJ1-1): SQTIHQWPATLVQPVGSPLSLECTVEGTSNPNLYWYRQAAGRGLQLLFYSVGIGQISSEVPQNLSASRPQDRQFILSSKKLLLSDSGFYLCAGTFTGTGQAFFGQGTRLTVV.

V gene TRBV7-3 combines with J gene TRBJ2-4; D might be TRBD1 (6 bases). The germline V gene encodes CDR1 SGHTA and CDR2 FQGTGA. CDR3 length equals 13 residues. With 2 bases removed from V and 8 bases from J, the gap between germline ends came to 10 bases. CDR3 in DNA: TGTGCCAGCAGCTTAGGACAGTTGGACATTCAGTACTTC. Translated: CASSLGQLDIQYF. Variable domain in full (rest from reference TRBV7-3 and TRBJ2-4): GAGVSQTPSNKVTEKGKYVELRCDPISGHTALYWYRQSLGQGPEFLIYFQGTGAADDSGLPNDRFFAVRPEGSVSTLKIQRTERGDSAVYLCASSLGQLDIQYFGAGTRLSVL.

This clonotype was counted between two and nine times. This rearrangement joins TRBV5-4 to TRBJ2-2, with 10 bases lining up with TRBD1. J gave up 4 bases and V 3 bases, and 3 bases lay outside the gene matches. Germline V gene sequence: CDR1 SGHNT, CDR2 YYREEE (reference sequence). The CDR3 spans 15 residues. The CDR3 is CASSSRQGATGELFF. The CDR3 DNA follows: TGTGCCAGCAGCTCCCGACAGGGGGCCACCGGGGAGCTGTTTTTT.

This sequence joins TRBV29-1 and TRBJ2-7, with 9 nucleotides matching TRBD2. J gave up 6 bases and V 7 bases, and 7 bases lay outside the gene matches. CDR3 length equals 12 residues. Germline V gene data show CDR1 as SQVTM and CDR2 as ANQGSEA. The CDR3 DNA reads as TGCAGCGCCCGGGAAGCGGGGGGCGAGCAGTACTTC. This codes for CSAREAGGEQYF.

In its sample, this clonotype was seen a few times. The CDR3 DNA reads as TGCAGTGCTAAGACAGGGGGGAATGAGCAGTTCTTC. It translates to CSAKTGGNEQFF. The chain joins TRBV20-1 to TRBJ2-1; 9 nucleotides line up with TRBD1. The length of the CDR3 is 12 residues. Germline V lookup: CDR1 DFQATT, CDR2 SNEGSKA (reference sequence). V lost 4 bases to trimming and J lost 7 bases; unmatched junction nucleotides: 2.

Here the CDR3 reads CSARPHLQETQYF. In DNA, the CDR3 is TGCAGTGCTAGACCACATCTCCAAGAGACCCAGTACTTC. The J gene is TRBJ2-5, the V gene TRBV20-1; no firm D call. Germline V CDR1 and CDR2: DFQATT, SNEGSKA (reference sequence). This CDR3 spans 13 amino acids. The V end was cut by 2 bases, the J end by 1 base, with 8 bases between.

This chain uses TRBV5-6 with TRBJ1-3; D possibly corresponds to TRBD1 (5 bases). This CDR3 is 17 amino acids long. Trimming shortened V by 4 bases and J by 7 bases, and 24 bases separated the two germline ends. Per germline, CDR1 SGHDT and CDR2 YYEEEE. The DNA for the CDR3 is TGTGCCAGCAGCCATACCCCCAGCGGGCCCCGGGGGAACACCATATATTTT. This sequence encodes CASSHTPSGPRGNTIYF.

This clonotype was counted between two and nine times. The rearrangement uses TRBV19 and TRBJ2-3; D may match TRBD1 or TRBD2 (5 bases each). The CDR3 runs to 15 residues. The germline gives CDR1 LNHDA, CDR2 SQIVND (reference sequence). Trimming took off 10 bases at V and 0 bases at J, with 17 bases between the two ends. The CDR3 DNA is TGTGCCACCCTTCCCGTGGGACGTAGCACAGATACGCAGTATTTT. Translated, it gives CATLPVGRSTDTQYF. Together with reference TRBV19 and TRBJ2-3, the CDR3 gives the full variable domain: DGGITQSPKYLFRKEGQNVTLSCEQNLNHDAMYWYRQDPGQGLRLIYYSQIVNDFQKGDIAEGYSVSREKKESFPLTVTSAQKNPTAFYLCATLPVGRSTDTQYFGPGTRLTVL.

This clonotype was counted at least ten times. The chain carries TRBV5-4 and TRBJ2-5; the D gene is possibly TRBD2 (5 bases). CDR1 and CDR2 (germline): SGHNT, YYREEE (reference sequence). The V end lost 5 bases, the J end lost 5 bases, and 13 bases lay between the germline ends. CDR3 length: 13 residues. In DNA form, the CDR3 reads TGTGCCAGCAGGCTGGGAGCAGAGGAGACCCAGTACTTC. It yields the protein CASRLGAEETQYF.

This clonotype was seen a handful of times. The V and J genes are TRBV9 and TRBJ2-7, with 8 bases aligning to TRBD2. Germline V gene sequence: CDR1 SGDLS, CDR2 YYNGEE. CDR3 length: 18 amino acids. The junction had 13 bases not matched to a gene; V was cut back by 0 bases and J by 2 bases. This CDR3 reads CASSVVPSGPGGAYEQYF. CDR3 sequence (DNA): TGTGCCAGCAGCGTAGTACCTAGCGGACCCGGGGGGGCCTACGAGCAGTACTTC.

This clonotype came up many times. The rearrangement joins TRBV7-8 to TRBJ1-5; D unclear. V was trimmed by 2 bases and J by 5 bases, leaving 7 bases between them. CDR1 and CDR2 from the germline V gene are SGHVS and FQNEAQ. The CDR3 contains 13 residues. The CDR3 nucleotides read TGTGCCAGCAGCTTATCAGACGATCAGCCCCAGCATTTT. Translated, it gives CASSLSDDQPQHF. Complete variable domain (other parts from reference TRBV7-8 and TRBJ1-5): GAGVSQSPRYKVAKRGQDVALRCDPISGHVSLFWYQQALGQGPEFLTYFQNEAQLDKSGLPSDRFFAERPEGSVSTLKIQRTQQEDSAVYLCASSLSDDQPQHFGDGTRLSIL.

There are a few counts of this clonotype. This rearrangement joins TRBV12-3 or TRBV12-4 to TRBJ2-7, with D unresolved. The CDR3 is made up of 13 amino acids. V was clipped by 3 bases and J by 7 bases, with 13 bases between them. The CDR3 DNA reads as TGTGCCAGCAGTTTGCTAGGGTATCGGGAGCAGTACTTC. This translates into CASSLLGYREQYF.

This rearrangement joins TRBV21-1 to TRBJ2-7; the table assigns TRBD2, which was not confirmed against the DNA. TRBV21-1 represents a pseudogene. This CDR3 spans 13 amino acids. CDR3 sequence reads: CASPAASSYEQYF. CDR3 DNA: TGTGCCAGCCCAGCGGCAAGCTCCTACGAGCAGTACTTC.

This clonotype was detected only a few times. The gene calls are TRBV20-1 and TRBJ2-2; TRBD2 matches 7 bases. V dropped 3 bases and J dropped 4; count of bases not matched to a gene: 5. The germline V gene has CDR1 DFQATT and CDR2 SNEGSKA (reference sequence). CDR3 size: 14 residues. CDR3: CSASGLGRTGELFF. CDR3 nucleotides: TGCAGTGCTAGTGGACTAGGGCGCACCGGGGAGCTGTTTTTT.

This clonotype was recorded many times. The genes are TRBV27 and TRBJ1-2, with D possibly TRBD1 on 5 matching bases. The CDR3 spans 13 residues. V was clipped by 6 bases and J by 8 bases, with 16 bases between them. Looked up from germline, CDR1 is MNHEY and CDR2 is SMNVEV (reference sequence). This CDR3 is CASRRDAFGGYTF. The CDR3 DNA follows: TGTGCCAGCAGGCGGGACGCCTTTGGAGGCTACACCTTC.